The 32 T cell receptor beta chains reported below all come from one sample, sequenced in a study of T cell repertoires in cytomegalovirus infection. In TCRdb, the reads were re-called with MiXCR into one record per CDR3 protein. The sample records about 140,000 distinct CDR3 sequences, about 6% being singletons. Sequencing was done on a sample of PBMCs. Receptors originate from a human donor in good health (CMV status not recorded). Some clones in this sample may be carry-over from other donors' samples.

This clonotype was recorded a few times. The rearrangement uses TRBV11-2 and TRBJ2-1; no firm D call. V lost 2 bases to trimming and J lost 9 bases, with 8 bases between them. The CDR3 has 12 residues. The V gene's germline CDR1 is SGHAT and CDR2 FQNNGV. The CDR3 loop reads CASSLTVSEQFF. CDR3 in DNA: TGTGCCAGCAGCTTAACGGTGAGTGAGCAGTTCTTC. Using reference TRBV11-2 and TRBJ2-1 for the parts outside the CDR3, the full variable domain is EAGVAQSPRYKIIEKRQSVAFWCNPISGHATLYWYQQILGQGPKLLIQFQNNGVVDDSQLPKDRFSAERLKGVDSTLKIQPAKLEDSAVYLCASSLTVSEQFFGPGTRLTVL.

This clonotype appeared many times. Germline and junction disagree at one end, which may indicate a read error. The gene calls are TRBV7-7 and TRBJ1-6, with unresolved D. CDR3 size: 15 residues. Germline V gives CDR1 SSHAT, CDR2 FNYEAQ (reference sequence). CDR3 DNA: TGTGCTAGCAGCTCCCGGGCAAGCCCAAATTCACCCCTCCACTTT. Translated: CASSSRASPNSPLHF.

This clonotype has ten or more counts. The chain combines TRBV7-9 with TRBJ1-3; D might be TRBD1 (5 bases). This CDR3 comprises 18 residues. Germline-derived CDR1 and CDR2 are SEHNR and FQNEAQ (reference sequence). Trimming pared 5 bases from V and 0 bases from J, leaving 20 bases between. The CDR3 protein is CASSPGTYDEHSGNTIYF. The DNA of the CDR3 is TGTGCCAGCAGCCCAGGGACGTACGACGAACACTCTGGAAACACCATATATTTT.

This clonotype came up many times. The rearrangement uses TRBV28 and TRBJ1-1; D remains ambiguous. The ends were cut back, 6 bases at V and 1 base at J, with 18 bases in the middle. The CDR3 is 16 amino acids. CDR1 is MDHEN, CDR2 SYDVKM, per germline. The CDR3 nucleotides are TGTGCCAGCAGACGAGGTGGAGCCACGACGAACACTGAAGCTTTCTTT. It is translated as CASRRGGATTNTEAFF.

This clonotype was observed many times. This chain links TRBV7-9 with TRBJ1-6; D remains unclear. The CDR3 has 12 amino acids. Germline assignment: CDR1 SEHNR and CDR2 FQNEAQ (reference sequence). V lost 5 bases, J lost 6 bases, and 5 bases lay in between. The CDR3 is CASSRFNSPLHF. The CDR3 DNA follows: TGTGCCAGCAGCCGTTTTAATTCACCCCTCCACTTT.

This clonotype was detected only a few times. The genes are TRBV7-3 and TRBJ2-7, with 12 bases aligning to TRBD2. Germline V gene sequence: CDR1 SGHTA, CDR2 FQGTGA. CDR3 length equals 20 residues. Unmatched junction bases numbered 17, after V lost 2 bases and J lost 3 bases. CDR3 bases: TGTGCCAGCAGCTTAGGTCGGTCGGCTAGCGGGGGGGGTCTCTTCTACGAGCAGTACTTC. Translating gives CASSLGRSASGGGLFYEQYF.

This clonotype occurred many times. The rearrangement uses TRBV28 and TRBJ2-5, with 11 bases fitting TRBD2. The germline V gene encodes CDR1 MDHEN and CDR2 SYDVKM. With V trimmed by 6 bases and J by 0 bases, 6 bases remained unmatched. The CDR3 is 16 residues long. In nucleotides, the CDR3 is TGTGCCAGCAGAGGTCCTAGCGGGAGGAACCAAGAGACCCAGTACTTC. It encodes CASRGPSGRNQETQYF.

The chain uses TRBV15 and TRBJ2-7; D unclear. Per germline, CDR1 LNHNV and CDR2 YYDKDF (reference sequence). Trimming cost V 0 bases and J 4 bases, with 16 bases left between them. The CDR3 loop spans 16 amino acids. The CDR3 protein is CATSRDYNKNSYEQYF. In DNA, the CDR3 is TGTGCCACCAGCAGAGATTACAATAAGAATTCTTACGAGCAGTACTTC.

This clonotype was seen at least ten times. The V gene is TRBV28, the J gene TRBJ1-1; TRBD1 is a possible D gene (6 bases). Germline CDR1 and CDR2: MDHEN and SYDVKM. The CDR3 is 15 amino acids. The V gene lost 2 bases and the J gene lost 3 bases, with 13 bases spanning the gap. CDR3 region: CASSLVGGIDTEAFF. The CDR3 nucleotides are TGTGCCAGCAGTTTAGTGGGGGGCATCGACACTGAAGCTTTCTTT.

The chain employs TRBV14 and TRBJ1-6; D gene unclear. This CDR3 has 12 amino acids. The germline gives CDR1 SGHDN, CDR2 FVKESK. Trimming cost V 3 bases and J 9 bases, with 6 bases left between them. CDR3 region: CASSQDSSPLHF. The CDR3 DNA sequence: TGTGCCAGCAGCCAGGATAGTTCACCCCTCCACTTT. Combining the CDR3 with reference TRBV14 and TRBJ1-6 gives the whole variable domain EAGVTQFPSHSVIEKGQTVTLRCDPISGHDNLYWYRRVMGKEIKFLLHFVKESKQDESGMPNNRFLAERTGGTYSTLKVQPAELEDSGVYFCASSQDSSPLHFGNGTRLTVT.

This clonotype was found many times. V gene TRBV6-2 or TRBV6-3 combines with J gene TRBJ2-1; D is tentatively TRBD1 or TRBD2 (6 bases each). The V and J ends lost 7 bases and 2 bases respectively, with 21 bases between them. The germline V gene encodes CDR1 MNHEY and CDR2 SVGEGT. This CDR3 is 17 amino acids long. CDR3 coding DNA: TGTGCCAGCACCATCAGGGGACTTCCCTCGACCTACAATGAGCAGTTCTTC. Amino acid sequence: CASTIRGLPSTYNEQFF.

This clonotype has at least ten counts. The chain carries TRBV6-1 and TRBJ1-6; D is ambiguous. Germline V gives CDR1 MNHNS, CDR2 SASEGT. The CDR3 has 13 amino acids. Trimming removed 1 base at V and 8 bases at J, with 6 bases between. The chain's CDR3 is CASSEGGYSPLHF. The CDR3 DNA sequence: TGTGCCAGCAGTGAAGGCGGGTATTCACCCCTCCACTTT.

Remarks on this clonotype: A much larger clone differs from this one at a single base, so this may be a read error. This chain links TRBV25-1 with TRBJ2-1; no definite D call. The length of the CDR3 is 12 residues. Germline V gives CDR1 MGHDK, CDR2 SYGVNS. This chain's CDR3 is CTSSEFGVKQFF. As DNA, the CDR3 is TGTACCAGCAGTGAATTTGGGGTAAAGCAGTTCTTC.

This clonotype was seen at least ten times. V and J are TRBV15 and TRBJ1-5, with TRBD1 matching over 8 bases. Germline CDR1 and CDR2: LNHNV and YYDKDF (reference sequence). The trim removed 2 bases at V and 4 bases at J, leaving 7 bases unmatched. The CDR3 is 16 amino acids. The CDR3 region is CATSRSGQGLNQPQHF. As DNA, the CDR3 is TGTGCCACCAGCAGATCTGGACAGGGCCTTAATCAGCCCCAGCATTTT.

This clonotype has just a few counts. The V call is TRBV7-9, the J call TRBJ1-4; D is ambiguous. The germline V gene has CDR1 SEHNR and CDR2 FQNEAQ (reference sequence). V lost 5 bases to trimming and J lost 7 bases, with 11 bases between them. The CDR3 is made up of 13 amino acids. The CDR3 nucleotides are TGTGCCAGCAGCCCCCGTCAAGGTGAAAAACTGTTTTTT. Translated: CASSPRQGEKLFF. Filled out from reference TRBV7-9 and TRBJ1-4, the complete variable domain reads DTGVSQNPRHKITKRGQNVTFRCDPISEHNRLYWYRQTLGQGPEFLTYFQNEAQLEKSRLLSDRFSAERPKGSFSTLEIQRTEQGDSAMYLCASSPRQGEKLFFGSGTQLSVL.

This clonotype was seen at least ten times. V is TRBV7-2 and J is TRBJ2-5, with a possible D match to TRBD2 (7 bases). The germline V gene encodes CDR1 SGHTA and CDR2 FQGNSA. The CDR3 length is 15 residues. V was clipped by 2 bases and J by 1 base, with 11 bases between them. In DNA, the CDR3 is TGTGCCAGCAGCTTACGGGGGGCCCTCCAAGAGACCCAGTACTTC. Translation gives CASSLRGALQETQYF.

This clonotype was detected a few times. CDR3 sequence reads: CASSSQVSGANVLTF. As DNA, the CDR3 is TGTGCCAGCAGCTCACAGGTCTCCGGGGCCAACGTCCTGACTTTC. This chain joins TRBV7-2 and TRBJ2-6; possible D gene TRBD1, 5 bases. This CDR3 region has 15 residues. V lost 4 bases and J lost 4, with 11 bases in between. Per germline, CDR1 SGHTA and CDR2 FQGNSA.

This clonotype has at least ten counts. The chain links TRBV20-1 to TRBJ2-4; D perhaps matches TRBD2 (7 bases). Germline V gene data show CDR1 as DFQATT and CDR2 as SNEGSKA (reference sequence). V lost 3 bases and J lost 9, with 12 bases in between. CDR3 length: 12 amino acids. The CDR3 DNA sequence: TGCAGTGCTAGGGGGGGGCCCGGCATTCAGTACTTC. Its protein is CSARGGPGIQYF.

In this sample, this clonotype turned up many times. The gene calls are TRBV7-9 and TRBJ2-6, with D perhaps matching TRBD1 or TRBD2 (6 bases each). This CDR3 spans 16 amino acids. V dropped 4 bases and J dropped 2 bases, with 12 bases sitting between them. Germline assignment: CDR1 SEHNR and CDR2 FQNEAQ (reference sequence). In DNA, the CDR3 is TGTGCCAGCAGCTCTGTGGGGGGCCCTGGGGCCAACGTCCTGACTTTC. As protein: CASSSVGGPGANVLTF.

This clonotype was detected only a few times. The chain joins TRBV19 to TRBJ1-2; D is possibly TRBD1 (5 bases). This CDR3 is built from 15 residues. The V and J ends lost 3 bases and 7 bases respectively, with 18 bases between them. The germline CDR1 and CDR2 sequences are LNHDA and SQIVND (reference sequence). CDR3 DNA: TGTGCCAGTAGTATGAGAACAACCGGGACTTCTGGCTACACCTTC. Amino acid sequence: CASSMRTTGTSGYTF.

This clonotype was counted ten times or more. The chain links TRBV28 to TRBJ1-6, with a tentative D call TRBD1 (5 bases). This CDR3 is 15 amino acids long. Trimming took 7 bases from V and 9 from J, leaving 19 bases between them. From germline, CDR1 is MDHEN and CDR2 SYDVKM. CDR3 loop: CASIPPGRLGSPLHF. CDR3 nucleotides: TGTGCCAGCATCCCGCCGGGGCGCCTGGGTTCACCCCTCCACTTT.

This clonotype was detected many times. This rearrangement joins TRBV7-2 to TRBJ2-5; 9 bases are shared with TRBD2. The CDR3 sequence is 16 residues long. The ends lost 0 bases at V and 1 base at J; junction bases unmatched: 3. The V gene's germline CDR1 is SGHTA and CDR2 FQGNSA. The CDR3 is CASSLAASGAQETQYF. CDR3 coding DNA: TGTGCCAGCAGCTTAGCTGCTAGCGGGGCCCAAGAGACCCAGTACTTC.

The chain uses TRBV28 and TRBJ2-5; D could derive from TRBD1 or TRBD2 (5 bases each). CDR3 length equals 15 residues. Germline V gene lookup returns CDR1 MDHEN and CDR2 SYDVKM. Between the trimmed V and J ends, which lost 1 base and 3 bases, there was a span of 12 bases. The CDR3 loop is CASSLSGLGEETQYF. The CDR3 DNA is TGTGCCAGCAGTTTATCGGGGTTAGGGGAAGAGACCCAGTACTTC.

This clonotype has more than one count but fewer than ten. The genes are TRBV28 and TRBJ2-1, with D uncertain. The ends were cut back, 6 bases at V and 3 bases at J, with 6 bases in the middle. From germline, CDR1 is MDHEN and CDR2 SYDVKM. The CDR3 sequence is 12 residues long. CDR3 nucleotides: TGTGCCAGCAGGGCAAACTACAATGAGCAGTTCTTC. It specifies CASRANYNEQFF. The whole variable domain, remainder taken from reference TRBV28 and TRBJ2-1, is DVKVTQSSRYLVKRTGEKVFLECVQDMDHENMFWYRQDPGLGLRLIYFSYDVKMKEKGDIPEGYSVSREKKERFSLILESASTNQTSMYLCASRANYNEQFFGPGTRLTVL.

This clonotype occurred many times. The chain has TRBV7-8 and TRBJ2-1; 7 nucleotides match TRBD2. CDR1 is SGHVS and CDR2 is FQNEAQ in the germline V gene. With 4 bases clipped from V and 2 bases from J, the junction kept 8 bases outside the gene matches. The CDR3 totals 16 residues. The CDR3 DNA reads as TGTGCCAGCAGCTCCCAGAGCGGGGCGCCCTACAATGAGCAGTTCTTC. Its protein product is CASSSQSGAPYNEQFF.

This clonotype was seen at least ten times. The V call is TRBV28, the J call TRBJ2-2; D remains unclear. V was shortened by 5 bases and J by 3 bases, with 13 bases between the two germline ends. The CDR3 loop spans 15 amino acids. Germline V gene sequence: CDR1 MDHEN, CDR2 SYDVKM. In DNA form, the CDR3 reads TGTGCCAGCAGTATTTACACGTCCTACACCGGGGAGCTGTTTTTT. As protein: CASSIYTSYTGELFF.

The table lists this clonotype with a few counts. The V gene is TRBV29-1, the J gene TRBJ1-2; the D is unclear. CDR3 size: 13 residues. V lost 0 bases to trimming and J lost 3 bases, with 8 bases between them. Germline CDR1 SQVTM, CDR2 ANQGSEA. The CDR3 nucleotides are TGCAGCGTTGAAGATCGACTACACTATGGCTACACCTTC. As protein: CSVEDRLHYGYTF.

In nucleotides, the CDR3 is TGTGCCAGCAGCTCACCGGACAGTCGGTACGAGCAGTACTTC. Protein: CASSSPDSRYEQYF. The V gene is TRBV7-2, the J gene TRBJ2-7, with TRBD1 as a possible D gene (6 bases). Trimming stripped 4 bases from V and 4 bases from J, with 14 bases between. The CDR3 sequence is 14 residues long. The germline V gene encodes CDR1 SGHTA and CDR2 FQGNSA.

This clonotype was recorded at least ten times. This chain connects TRBV6-4 to TRBJ2-2; 8 bases line up with TRBD1. The CDR3 covers 16 residues. V lost 2 bases and J lost 3; bases outside the gene matches: 5. Looked up from germline, CDR1 is MRHNA and CDR2 is SNTAGT. CDR3 nucleotide sequence: TGTGCCAGCAGTGACACAGGGGGATTTGACACCGGGGAGCTGTTTTTT. Protein sequence: CASSDTGGFDTGELFF.

In its sample, this clonotype was seen many times. The V gene is TRBV19, the J gene TRBJ1-6; D is unclear. The CDR3 sequence is 14 residues long. The germline V gene has CDR1 LNHDA and CDR2 SQIVND (reference sequence). Trimming took 1 base from V and 6 from J, leaving 7 bases between them. CDR3 coding DNA: TGTGCCAGTAGTATAGTGGCCAGTAATTCACCCCTCCACTTT. Its translation: CASSIVASNSPLHF. Full variable domain (rest looked up from reference TRBV19 and TRBJ1-6): DGGITQSPKYLFRKEGQNVTLSCEQNLNHDAMYWYRQDPGQGLRLIYYSQIVNDFQKGDIAEGYSVSREKKESFPLTVTSAQKNPTAFYLCASSIVASNSPLHFGNGTRLTVT.

In this sample, this clonotype turned up many times. CDR3 DNA sequence: TGTGCCAGCAGCTCTGGACAGGGGATAGATACGCAGTATTTT. Amino acid sequence: CASSSGQGIDTQYF. This chain links TRBV7-3 with TRBJ2-3, with 9 bases fitting TRBD1. The CDR3 runs to 14 residues. Germline V gene sequence: CDR1 SGHTA, CDR2 FQGTGA. With 4 bases clipped from V and 5 bases from J, the junction kept 4 bases outside the gene matches.

This clonotype was counted ten times or more. The CDR3 coding sequence is TGCAGCGTTGCCCATACCGGGCTAGCGGGGGCGGAGACCCAGTACTTC. Amino acid sequence: CSVAHTGLAGAETQYF. The chain employs TRBV29-1 and TRBJ2-5; 10 nucleotides align to TRBD2. With 4 bases clipped from V and 5 bases from J, the junction kept 13 bases outside the gene matches. CDR1 is SQVTM, CDR2 ANQGSEA, per germline. The CDR3 spans 16 residues. Full variable domain (missing parts from reference TRBV29-1 and TRBJ2-5): SAVISQKPSRDICQRGTSLTIQCQVDSQVTMMFWYRQQPGQSLTLIATANQGSEATYESGFVIDKFPISRPNLTFSTLTVSNMSPEDSSIYLCSVAHTGLAGAETQYFGPGTRLLVL.